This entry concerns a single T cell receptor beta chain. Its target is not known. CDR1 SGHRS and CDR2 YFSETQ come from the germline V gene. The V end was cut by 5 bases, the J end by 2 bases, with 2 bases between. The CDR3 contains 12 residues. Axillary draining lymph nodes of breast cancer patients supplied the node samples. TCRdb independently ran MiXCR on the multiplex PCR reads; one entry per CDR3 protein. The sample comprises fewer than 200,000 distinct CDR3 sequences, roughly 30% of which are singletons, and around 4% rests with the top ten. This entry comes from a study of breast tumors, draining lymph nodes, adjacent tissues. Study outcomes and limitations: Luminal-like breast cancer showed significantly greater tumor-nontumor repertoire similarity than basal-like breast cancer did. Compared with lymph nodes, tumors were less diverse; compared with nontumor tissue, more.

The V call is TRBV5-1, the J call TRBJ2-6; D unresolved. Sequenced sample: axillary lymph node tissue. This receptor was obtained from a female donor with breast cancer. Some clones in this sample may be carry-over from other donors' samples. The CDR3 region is CASRPGANVLTF. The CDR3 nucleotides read TGCGCCAGCAGACCTGGGGCCAACGTCCTGACTTTC.